This T cell receptor beta chain was sequenced in a study of CD8 T cells in Susac syndrome. The study's findings and limits: In its TCR sequencing and HLA analysis, the study acknowledged that the number of individuals was relatively small.

Reverse transcription used about 0.5 to 1 ug RNA and random hexamers. Multiplex PCR with immunoSEQ amplified the TCR beta CDR3 across 54 Vbeta and 13 Jbeta. Via MiXCR, TCRdb re-called the immunoSEQ multiplex PCR reads, giving one row per CDR3 protein. The table lists around 270,000 distinct CDR3 sequences, 65% to 90% of them singletons. In its sample, this clonotype was seen a few times. Its antigen is not identified. V was cut by 3 bases and J by 3 bases, with 9 bases left in between. The germline V gene has CDR1 MDHEN and CDR2 SYDVKM. The CDR3 is made up of 13 amino acids. Sequencing was done on a sample of CD8+ T cells from PBMCs. The chain recombines TRBV28 with TRBJ2-7; D not certain. The origin of this receptor is a human donor with multiple sclerosis. CDR3 loop: CASSFPGVYEQYF. DNA for the CDR3: TGTGCCAGCAGTTTTCCTGGGGTCTACGAGCAGTACTTC.